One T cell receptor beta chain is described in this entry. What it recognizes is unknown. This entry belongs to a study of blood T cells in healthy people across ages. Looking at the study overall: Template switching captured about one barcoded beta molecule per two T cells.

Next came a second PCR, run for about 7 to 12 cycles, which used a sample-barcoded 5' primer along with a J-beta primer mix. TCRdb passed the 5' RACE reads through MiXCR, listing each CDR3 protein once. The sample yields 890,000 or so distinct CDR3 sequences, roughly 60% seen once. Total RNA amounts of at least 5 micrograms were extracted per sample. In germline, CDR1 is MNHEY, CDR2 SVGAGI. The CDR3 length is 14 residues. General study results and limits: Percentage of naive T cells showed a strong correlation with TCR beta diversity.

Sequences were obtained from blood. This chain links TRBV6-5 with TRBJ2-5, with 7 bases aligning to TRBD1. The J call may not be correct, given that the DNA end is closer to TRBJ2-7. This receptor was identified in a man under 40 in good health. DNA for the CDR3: TGTGCCAGCAGTCCCCGGGACAGACTCTACGAGCAGTACTTC. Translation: CASSPRDRLYEQYF.